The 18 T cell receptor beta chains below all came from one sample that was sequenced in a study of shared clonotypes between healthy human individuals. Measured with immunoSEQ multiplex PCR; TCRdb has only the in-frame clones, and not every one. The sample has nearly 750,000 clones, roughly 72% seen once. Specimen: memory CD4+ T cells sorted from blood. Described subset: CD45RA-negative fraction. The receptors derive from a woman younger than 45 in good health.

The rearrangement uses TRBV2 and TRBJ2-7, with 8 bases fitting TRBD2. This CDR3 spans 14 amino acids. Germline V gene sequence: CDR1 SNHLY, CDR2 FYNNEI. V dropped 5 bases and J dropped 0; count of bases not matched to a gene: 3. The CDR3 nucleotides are TGTGCCAGCAGTCCGCGGGAGGTCTCCTACGAGCAGTACTTC. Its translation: CASSPREVSYEQYF. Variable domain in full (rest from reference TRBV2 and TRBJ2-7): EPEVTQTPSHQVTQMGQEVILRCVPISNHLYFYWYRQILGQKVEFLVSFYNNEISEKSEIFDDQFSVERPDGSNFTLKIRSTKLEDSAMYFCASSPREVSYEQYFGPGTRLTVT.

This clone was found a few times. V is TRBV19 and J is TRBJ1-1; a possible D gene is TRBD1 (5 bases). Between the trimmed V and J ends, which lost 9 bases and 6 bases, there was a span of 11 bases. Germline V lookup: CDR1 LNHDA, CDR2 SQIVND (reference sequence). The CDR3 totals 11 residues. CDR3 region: CASARGPEAFF. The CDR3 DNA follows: TGTGCCAGCGCGAGGGGTCCTGAAGCTTTCTTT.

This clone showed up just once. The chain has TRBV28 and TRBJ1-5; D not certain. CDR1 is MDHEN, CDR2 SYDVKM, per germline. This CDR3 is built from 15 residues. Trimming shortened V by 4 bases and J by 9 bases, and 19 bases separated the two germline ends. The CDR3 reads CASSWKGGGNWPQHF. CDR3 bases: TGTGCCAGCAGTTGGAAGGGTGGAGGCAACTGGCCCCAGCATTTT. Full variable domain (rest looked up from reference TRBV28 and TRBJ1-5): DVKVTQSSRYLVKRTGEKVFLECVQDMDHENMFWYRQDPGLGLRLIYFSYDVKMKEKGDIPEGYSVSREKKERFSLILESASTNQTSMYLCASSWKGGGNWPQHFGDGTRLSIL.

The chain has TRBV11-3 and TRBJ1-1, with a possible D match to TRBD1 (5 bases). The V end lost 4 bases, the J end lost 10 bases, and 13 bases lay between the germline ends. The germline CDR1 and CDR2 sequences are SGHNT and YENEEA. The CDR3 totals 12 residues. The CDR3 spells CASSSGDGLAFF. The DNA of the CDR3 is TGTGCCAGCAGCTCGGGGGATGGGCTAGCTTTCTTT.

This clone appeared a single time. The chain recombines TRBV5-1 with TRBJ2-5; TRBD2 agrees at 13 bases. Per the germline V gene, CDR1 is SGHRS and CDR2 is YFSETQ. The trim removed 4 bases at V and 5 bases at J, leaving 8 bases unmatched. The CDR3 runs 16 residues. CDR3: CASSAGTSGTWETQYF. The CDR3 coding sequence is TGCGCCAGCAGCGCAGGGACTAGCGGGACTTGGGAGACCCAGTACTTC.

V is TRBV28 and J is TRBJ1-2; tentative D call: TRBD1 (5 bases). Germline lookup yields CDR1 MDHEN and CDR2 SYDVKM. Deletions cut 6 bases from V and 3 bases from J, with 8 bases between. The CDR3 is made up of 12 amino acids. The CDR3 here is CASRATDYGYTF. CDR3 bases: TGTGCCAGCAGAGCGACAGACTATGGCTACACCTTC.

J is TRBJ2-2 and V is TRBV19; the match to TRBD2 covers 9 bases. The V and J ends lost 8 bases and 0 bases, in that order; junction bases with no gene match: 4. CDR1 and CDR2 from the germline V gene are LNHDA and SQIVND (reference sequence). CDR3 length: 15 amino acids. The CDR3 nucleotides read TGTGCCAGTGTAAGGACTAGCGCGAACACCGGGGAGCTGTTTTTT. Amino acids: CASVRTSANTGELFF.

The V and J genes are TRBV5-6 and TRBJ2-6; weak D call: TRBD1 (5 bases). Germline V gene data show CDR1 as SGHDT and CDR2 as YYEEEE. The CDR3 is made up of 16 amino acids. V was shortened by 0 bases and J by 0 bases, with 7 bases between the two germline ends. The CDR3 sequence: CASSLVQASGANVLTF. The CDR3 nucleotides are TGTGCCAGCAGCTTGGTACAGGCCTCTGGGGCCAACGTCCTGACTTTC.

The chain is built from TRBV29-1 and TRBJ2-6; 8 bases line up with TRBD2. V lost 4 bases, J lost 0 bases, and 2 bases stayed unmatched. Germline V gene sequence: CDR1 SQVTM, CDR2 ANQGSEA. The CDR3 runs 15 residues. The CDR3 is CSVGAGGSGANVLTF. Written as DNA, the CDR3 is TGCAGCGTTGGCGCGGGAGGCTCTGGGGCCAACGTCCTGACTTTC.

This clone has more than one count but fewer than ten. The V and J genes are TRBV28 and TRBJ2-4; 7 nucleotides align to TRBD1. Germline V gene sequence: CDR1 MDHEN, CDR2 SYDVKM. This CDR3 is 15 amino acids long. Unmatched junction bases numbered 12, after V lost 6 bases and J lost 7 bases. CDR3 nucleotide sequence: TGTGCCAGCAGCCGAGCAGGGGGATTGGGGAACATTCAGTACTTC. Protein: CASSRAGGLGNIQYF.

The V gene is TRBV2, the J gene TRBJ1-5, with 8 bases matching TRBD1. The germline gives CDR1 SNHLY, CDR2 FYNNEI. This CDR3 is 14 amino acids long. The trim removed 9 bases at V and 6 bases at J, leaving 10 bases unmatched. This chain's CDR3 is CASSPGTGAQPQHF. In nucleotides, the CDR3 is TGTGCCAGTAGCCCCGGGACAGGCGCTCAGCCCCAGCATTTT. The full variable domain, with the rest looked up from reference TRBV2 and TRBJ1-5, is EPEVTQTPSHQVTQMGQEVILRCVPISNHLYFYWYRQILGQKVEFLVSFYNNEISEKSEIFDDQFSVERPDGSNFTLKIRSTKLEDSAMYFCASSPGTGAQPQHFGDGTRLSIL.

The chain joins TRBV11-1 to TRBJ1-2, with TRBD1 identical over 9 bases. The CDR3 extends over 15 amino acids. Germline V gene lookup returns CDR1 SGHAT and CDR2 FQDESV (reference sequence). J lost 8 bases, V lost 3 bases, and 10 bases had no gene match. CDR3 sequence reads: CASSFTGGTTKGYTF. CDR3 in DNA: TGTGCCAGCAGCTTTACAGGGGGCACGACGAAAGGCTACACCTTC.

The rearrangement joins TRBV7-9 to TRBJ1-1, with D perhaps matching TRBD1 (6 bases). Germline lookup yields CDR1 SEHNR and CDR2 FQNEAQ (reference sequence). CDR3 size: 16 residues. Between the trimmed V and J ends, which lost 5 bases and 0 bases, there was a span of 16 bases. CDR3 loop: CASSVGHRIMNTEAFF. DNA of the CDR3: TGTGCCAGCAGCGTGGGACATCGGATCATGAACACTGAAGCTTTCTTT.

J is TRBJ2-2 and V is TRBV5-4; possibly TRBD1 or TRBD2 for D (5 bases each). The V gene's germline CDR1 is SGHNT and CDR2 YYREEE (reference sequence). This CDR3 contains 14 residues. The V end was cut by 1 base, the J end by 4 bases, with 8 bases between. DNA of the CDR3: TGTGCCAGCAGCTTGTACGGGGCCACCGGGGAGCTGTTTTTT. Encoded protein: CASSLYGATGELFF.

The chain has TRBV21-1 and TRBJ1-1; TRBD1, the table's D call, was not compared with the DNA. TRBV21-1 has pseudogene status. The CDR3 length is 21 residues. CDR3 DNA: TGTGCCAGCAGCAAAGGGATTTATAGGGGGTCCGGGTCGGCAAAGAACACTGAAGCTTTCTTT. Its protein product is CASSKGIYRGSGSAKNTEAFF.

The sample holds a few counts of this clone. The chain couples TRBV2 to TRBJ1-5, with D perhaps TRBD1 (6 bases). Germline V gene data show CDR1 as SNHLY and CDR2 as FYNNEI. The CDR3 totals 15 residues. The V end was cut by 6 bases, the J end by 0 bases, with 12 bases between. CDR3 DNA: TGTGCCAGCAGACTCGACAGGATTAGCAATCAGCCCCAGCATTTT. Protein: CASRLDRISNQPQHF.

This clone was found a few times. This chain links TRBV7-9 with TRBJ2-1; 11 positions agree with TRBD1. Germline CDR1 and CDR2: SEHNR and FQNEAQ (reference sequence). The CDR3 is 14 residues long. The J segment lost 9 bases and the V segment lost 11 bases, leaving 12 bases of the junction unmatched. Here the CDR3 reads CAGAGTGGYSEQFF. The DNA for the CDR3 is TGTGCCGGGGCCGGGACAGGGGGGTATAGTGAGCAGTTCTTC.

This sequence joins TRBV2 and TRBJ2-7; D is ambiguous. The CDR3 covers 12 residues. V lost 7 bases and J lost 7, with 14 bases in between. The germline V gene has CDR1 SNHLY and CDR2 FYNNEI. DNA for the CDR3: TGTGCCAGCAATTTTCGCGTGGGGGAGCAGTACTTC. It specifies CASNFRVGEQYF.